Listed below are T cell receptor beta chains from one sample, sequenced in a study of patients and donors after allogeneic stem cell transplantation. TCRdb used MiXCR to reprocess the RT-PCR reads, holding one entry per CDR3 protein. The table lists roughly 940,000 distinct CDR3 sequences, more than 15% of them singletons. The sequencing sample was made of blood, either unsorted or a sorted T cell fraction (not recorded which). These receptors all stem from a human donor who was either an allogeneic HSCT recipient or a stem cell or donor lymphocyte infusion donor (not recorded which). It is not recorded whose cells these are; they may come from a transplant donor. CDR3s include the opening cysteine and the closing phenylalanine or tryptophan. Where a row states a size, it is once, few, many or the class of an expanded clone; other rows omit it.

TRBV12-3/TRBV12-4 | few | CASSLEARGGYTF
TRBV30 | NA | CAWSDRTTDTQYF
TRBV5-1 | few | CASSSTSGAETQYF
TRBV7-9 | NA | CASSLAGGPGLPYEQYF
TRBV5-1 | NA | CASSPLEVRSYEQYF
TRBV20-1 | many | CSAPTGNTEAFF
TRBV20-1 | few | CSARARETGQETQYF
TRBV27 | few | CASSPGGAGQPQHF
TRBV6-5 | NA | CASSYPKGGSNEKLFF
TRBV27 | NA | CGSSLGPGVGATEAFF
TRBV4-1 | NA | CASRDMLNTGELFF
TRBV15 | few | CATSRDPGLGDSSTGELFF
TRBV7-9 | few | CASSLENYQETQYF
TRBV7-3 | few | CASSSYGTTRTDTQYF
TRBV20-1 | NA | CSASTGAFYEQYF
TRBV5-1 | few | CASSTTFEDTQYF
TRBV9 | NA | CASSEGLAGNQETQYF
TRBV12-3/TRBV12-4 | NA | CASTWALHLPSYNEQFF
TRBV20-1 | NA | CSARTGGKTEAFF
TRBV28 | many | CASSLSRGLNTEAFF
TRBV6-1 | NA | CASSLQGGRAEAFF
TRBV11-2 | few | CASRSLGRTQNTGELFF
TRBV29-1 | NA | CSVEARTPTGANVLTF
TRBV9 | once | CASSAQAQLPYEQYF
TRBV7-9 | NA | CAIVDRSSDTQYF
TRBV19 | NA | CASSKRSSNQPQHF
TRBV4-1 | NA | CASSQDVLAGGPNEQFF
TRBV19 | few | CASSIAWGGETQYF
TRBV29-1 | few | CSVASGGSTDTQYF
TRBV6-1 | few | CASRETSASYEQYF
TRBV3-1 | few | CASSQASAGGNEQFF
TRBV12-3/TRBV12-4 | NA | CASSFLRGRDEQYF
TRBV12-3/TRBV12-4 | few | CASSISSKNIQYF
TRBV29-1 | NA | CSVDVPGQGLSGYTF
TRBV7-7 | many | CASSLGTGATDTQYF
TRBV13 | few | CASSIGTSGRGDEQFF
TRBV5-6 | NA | CASSLAGLTQEKLFF
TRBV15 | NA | CATSRVGGTYEQYF
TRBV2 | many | CASLSYYEQYF
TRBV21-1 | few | CASNRDRRPYFNSPLHF
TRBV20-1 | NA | CSASWGSSYNSPLHF
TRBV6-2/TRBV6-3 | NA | CASNVGRLGEQFF
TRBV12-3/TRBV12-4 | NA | CASSLQGRLPQHF
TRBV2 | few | CASKPGTGSYEQYF
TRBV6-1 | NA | CASSGTRTQYF
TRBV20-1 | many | CSATLGNEQFF
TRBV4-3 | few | CASSQDPGREQFF
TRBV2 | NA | CASIAGSYNEQFF
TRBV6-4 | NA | CASSPEGGLAGELFF
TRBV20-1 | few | CSAPTDRRTDTQYF
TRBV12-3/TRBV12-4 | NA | CASSLGFWVLAESSYNEQFF
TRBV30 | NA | CAWSPPTWGAYEQYF
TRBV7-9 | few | CASSFNHDGYTF